The clone carrying this T cell receptor (beta chain) has only one observation. This entry is derived from a study of cytomegalovirus exposure and HLA in healthy donors. PCR was performed using 60 Vbeta and 13 Jbeta primers. The method was immunoSEQ multiplex PCR; TCRdb's version includes in-frame clones alone and lacks a portion of them. In the table there are about 80,000 clones, about 68% of which are singletons. The V and J ends lost 6 bases and 9 bases respectively, with 15 bases between them. This CDR3 comprises 13 residues. In germline, CDR1 is SGHTA, CDR2 FQGNSA. This clonotype was sampled from a woman in her forties or fifties in good health and CMV-seropositive. Sequenced material: PBMCs. The chain is built from TRBV7-2 and TRBJ1-5; tentative D call: TRBD1 (5 bases). CDR3 sequence (DNA): TGTGCCAGCAGGAGCAGGGTTGATCGGCCCCAGCATTTT. Encoded protein: CASRSRVDRPQHF.